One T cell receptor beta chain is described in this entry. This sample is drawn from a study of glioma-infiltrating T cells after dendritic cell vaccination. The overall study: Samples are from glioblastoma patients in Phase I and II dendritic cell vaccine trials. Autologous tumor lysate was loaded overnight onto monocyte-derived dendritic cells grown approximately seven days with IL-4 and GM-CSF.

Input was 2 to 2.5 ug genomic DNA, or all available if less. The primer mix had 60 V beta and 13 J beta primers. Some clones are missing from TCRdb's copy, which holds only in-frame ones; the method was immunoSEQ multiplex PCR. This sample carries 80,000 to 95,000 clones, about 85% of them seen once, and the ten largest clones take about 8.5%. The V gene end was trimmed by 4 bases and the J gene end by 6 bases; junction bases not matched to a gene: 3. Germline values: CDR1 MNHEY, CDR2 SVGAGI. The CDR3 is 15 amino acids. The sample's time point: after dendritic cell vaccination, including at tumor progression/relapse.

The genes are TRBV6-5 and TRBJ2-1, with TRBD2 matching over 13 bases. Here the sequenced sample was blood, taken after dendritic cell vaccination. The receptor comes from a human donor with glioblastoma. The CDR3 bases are TGTGCCAGCAGTTCGGGGACTAGCGGGATCAATGAGCAGTTCTTC. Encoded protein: CASSSGTSGINEQFF.